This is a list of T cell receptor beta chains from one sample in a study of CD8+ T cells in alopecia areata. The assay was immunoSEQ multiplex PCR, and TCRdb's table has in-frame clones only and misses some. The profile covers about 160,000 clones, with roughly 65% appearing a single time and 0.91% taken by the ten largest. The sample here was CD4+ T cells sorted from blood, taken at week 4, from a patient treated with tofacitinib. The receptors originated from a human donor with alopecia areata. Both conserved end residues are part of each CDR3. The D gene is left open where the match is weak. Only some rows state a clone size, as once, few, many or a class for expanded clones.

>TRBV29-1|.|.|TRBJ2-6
TGCAGCGTTGAATGGGAGAGGGGGGCCAACGTCCTGACTTTC
CSVEWERGANVLTF
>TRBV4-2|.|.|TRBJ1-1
TGTGCCAGCAGCCAAGGCGGGGATGTCACTGAAGCTTTCTTT
CASSQGGDVTEAFF
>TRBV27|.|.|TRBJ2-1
TGTGCCAGCAGTTTAGGTGTGCGATTTTACAATGAGCAGTTCTTC
CASSLGVRFYNEQFF
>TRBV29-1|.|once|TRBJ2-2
TGCAGCGTTAAGGATTTGGCGAACACCGGGGAGCTGTTTTTT
CSVKDLANTGELFF
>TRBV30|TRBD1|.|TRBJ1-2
TGTGCCTCCTCACCCGGGACAGGATATGGCTACACCTTC
CASSPGTGYGYTF
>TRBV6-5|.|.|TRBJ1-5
TGTGCCAGCGGGGGCGGGGATCAGCCCCAGCATTTT
CASGGGDQPQHF
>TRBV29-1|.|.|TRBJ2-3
TGCAGCGTTGAGGACAACACAGATACGCAGTATTTT
CSVEDNTDTQYF
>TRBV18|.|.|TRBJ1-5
TGTGCCAGCTCACCACCGAACGGTGGATGGCCCCAGCATTTT
CASSPPNGGWPQHF
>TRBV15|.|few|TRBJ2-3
TGTGCCACCAGCAGAGTGGCGAATCGGGATACGCAGTATTTT
CATSRVANRDTQYF
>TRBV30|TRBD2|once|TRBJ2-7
TGTGCCTGTGGGGGGGACTCATACGAGCAGTACTTC
CACGGDSYEQYF
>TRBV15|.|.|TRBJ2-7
TGTGCCACCAGCGCGGATCCTGTAGTGAGGGAGCAGTACTTC
CATSADPVVREQYF
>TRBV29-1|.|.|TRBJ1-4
TGCAGCGTTAAAGGGGTGAATGAAAAACTGTTTTTT
CSVKGVNEKLFF
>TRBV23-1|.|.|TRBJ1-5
TGCGCCAGCAGTCAATCCTGGGAAAGGAGATCTTATAGCAATCAGCCCCAGCATTTT
CASSQSWERRSYSNQPQHF